This T cell receptor beta chain originates from a study of response to subunit inactivated influenza vaccine. MiXCR, applied by TCRdb to the RT-PCR reads, yields one record per CDR3 protein. The table has 290,000 or so distinct CDR3 sequences, about 20% seen once. Study findings and constraints: Authors proposed each seasonal influenza vaccination draws in few new T cells.

The ends were cut back, 0 bases at V and 0 bases at J, with 15 bases in the middle. The CDR3 spans 17 residues. In germline, CDR1 is DFQATT, CDR2 SNEGSKA (reference sequence). A note on this clonotype: What it recognizes is unknown.

The chain links TRBV20-1 to TRBJ1-5; tentatively, D is TRBD1 (6 bases). This sequence originates from a man aged 50 to 69 who received an inactivated influenza vaccine. The sequencing used PBMCs from blood, collected about 20 months after vaccination. The CDR3 DNA sequence: TGCAGTGCTAGAGACTCGTCAGGGGCAGCTAGCAATCAGCCCCAGCATTTT. This encodes CSARDSSGAASNQPQHF.